This T cell receptor (beta chain) was captured by sequencing in a study of cytomegalovirus exposure and HLA in healthy donors (dated by TCRdb to 2015 to 2018). Some background on the complete study: According to an earlier analysis of several hundred of the donors, about 190 million T cells yielded roughly 110 million unique TCR beta sequences and approximately 280 Gb of sequence data. Roughly 300 gigabases of sequencing data and approximately 85 million unique TCR sequences were included in an early release covering 550 to 650 HLA-typed donors. Of the roughly 400 genotyped donors, roughly 76% were placed in the genetic ancestry cluster associated with self-reported Caucasian donors. The study was designed to test whether signatures of past pathogen exposure could be identified by cataloging public T cell receptors. The study profiled the T cell repertoires of hundreds of subjects by immunosequencing and related them to cytomegalovirus serostatus. A separate validation cohort of roughly 110 different subjects was used in addition to the approximately 700-subject first cohort. To predict cytomegalovirus infection status, the study brought together high-throughput TCR immunosequencing, statistical association of individual TCRs with disease status, and machine learning. A later analysis re-examined previously published TCR beta repertoires from 600 to 700 donors and added high-resolution HLA genotyping to investigate patterns of TCR occurrence. Rather than using new phenotypic data, the later analysis identified candidate immune exposures from TCR beta sequences and from how often those sequences occurred across donors. In an earlier analysis of roughly 580 of the donors, high-throughput TCR beta sequencing was used to judge whether each TCR beta V gene segment behaved as functional or pseudogenic. Donor age, sex, ethnicity and CMV serostatus were compiled together with the repertoire data. A later genetic analysis used genome-wide SNP genotypes for about three fifths of the 666 donors, treating that subset as a discovery cohort. Every repertoire in the discovery cohort had been generated on one and the same sequencing platform. Both class I and class II loci were covered by HLA typing, at four-digit resolution. Typing coverage varied by locus: roughly 629-630 donors for A, B, C, DRB1 and DQB1; roughly 510 for DQA1; approximately 610 for DPA1; roughly 450 for DPB1. Because of strong linkage in the cohort, roughly five DR-DQ haplotypes were treated as single units for association and clustering. Among around 400 genotyped donors of the cohort, an average of roughly 230,000 unique TCR beta nucleotide sequences was sequenced per donor, of which about 18% were non-productive. Study-wide conclusions, independent of this receptor: Sequencing depth was assumed to be roughly uniform across donors in the presence/absence analyses, though that assumption may not hold. Most TCR sequences were seen in very few donors, while some public TCRs were found in many individuals. The 87-base-pair reads could not distinguish some IMGT-functional V segments, including TRBV6-2 and TRBV6-3, so those segments were excluded. According to a later analysis, TCR association rates differed among HLA loci, with DRB1 alleles showing the most associated TCRs and HLA-C alleles showing the fewest. V-gene and J-gene trimming of TCR beta chains was associated with a missense DCLRE1C variant in a later genetic analysis, and the association was replicated in an independent cohort. This cohort had only TCR beta chains sequenced, and the lack of alpha or paired-chain data limited which features could be detected. A further reported finding was that TCR beta sequences accurately predicted the HLA-A and HLA-B alleles for most subjects in the first cohort. A later analysis found that HLA-associated TCR beta chains were more clonally expanded and had lower generation probabilities than equally common non-associated chains. Because counts were too low, approximately 18 rarely observed V segments, including chromosome 9 orphons, were excluded from the earlier analysis of under 650 of the donors. A later genetic analysis reported fewer N-insertions in productive TCRs among donors in an Asian-associated ancestry cluster than the approximately 700-donor mean. Specific HLA alleles were associated with 15,000 to 20,000 TCR beta sequences at a false discovery rate of 0.05 in a later analysis. According to a later analysis, parvovirus B19, influenza, CMV and Epstein-Barr virus appeared linked to several top co-occurrence clusters. Most CMV-associated TCR beta chains appeared to be HLA-restricted in a later analysis, and the HLA associations seemed to be driven largely by CMV exposure. The classifier was reported to diagnose cytomegalovirus status with high specificity and sensitivity in both the original cohort and the validation cohort. Assigning TCR associations to individual alleles was difficult when HLA alleles, especially DR and DQ, strongly co-occurred. The authors suggested that the approach could potentially be extended to other disease states and immunological phenotypes. Because HLA typing was missing for some donors at each locus, association tests included only the typed subset. The study listed around 160 TCR beta chains as associated with cytomegalovirus. An earlier analysis of approximately 540 of the donors showed that most TCR beta V segments appeared in productive rearrangements either about 90% or about 30% of the time, which broadly matched IMGT annotations. Linkage disequilibrium might explain the correlated functional status among segregating V segments, but an unknown experimental factor could not be excluded. A group of highly shared sequence variants was considered likely to be a technical artifact of the sequencing pipeline. Immune exposure information for the cohort was limited to CMV serostatus. In vitro tests confirmed that a few of the cytomegalovirus-associated TCR beta chains recognize cytomegalovirus antigens.

Notes on this clone: No cognate antigen has been identified for it. Base qualities are missing; no much larger clone stands one base away.

Clipping removes 7 bases from V and 5 bases from J, with 4 as the unmatched junction base count. For CDR1 and CDR2, the germline V gene lists SNHLY and FYNNEI. The CDR3, from cysteine to phenylalanine, totals 13 residues. Only the CDR3 region is kept as DNA, spanning 39 bases read in frame from base 1. The cohort comprised some 680 healthy bone marrow donors. At the time of sampling, all cohort members were nominally healthy, though unrecorded immune exposures were likely present. The donor tested CMV seronegative, placing the donor among the roughly 340 seronegative members of the cohort. A peripheral blood sample was provided by each donor, and peripheral blood mononuclear cells were used for TCR beta sequencing. Genomic DNA extraction from the blood cell samples was performed with the Qiagen DNeasy Blood Extraction Kit. Library preparation employed the immunoSEQ multiplex PCR assay. For the multiplex PCR, a mixture combining 60 forward primers for TCR Vbeta segments and 13 reverse primers for TCR Jbeta segments was used. The CDR3 region of rearranged TCR beta genes was amplified from genomic DNA with a multiplex PCR assay. Amplified TCR beta libraries were sequenced as 87-base-pair reads on the Illumina HiSeq System. Processing in the source paper ran as follows. A later analysis tallied 75 million to 95 million unique TCR beta chains across the 666 repertoires, and roughly 11 million of those chains were shared by two or more donors. To remove PCR and sequencing errors, raw reads were error-corrected and collapsed into unique sequences using a nearest-neighbor algorithm that merged closely related sequences. Alignment of CDR3 sequences to IMGT reference sequences was used to assign V, D and J gene segments. Each retained sequence needed at least a six-nucleotide match to both a V gene segment and a J gene segment. Rearrangements were called productive when the CDR3 lacked stop codons and stayed in frame with V and J; all others were non-productive. CDR3 was defined by IMGT convention, running from the second conserved V-encoded cysteine to the conserved J-encoded phenylalanine. In an earlier analysis of approximately 590 of the donors, sequences lacking an unambiguous match to a single V gene segment were excluded. In an earlier analysis of 450 to 700 of the donors, V segments were called functional above 56.7% productive rearrangements and were called segregating when the between-donor standard deviation exceeded 5%. A statistical classification framework was developed to diagnose cytomegalovirus status using the catalog of TCR beta chain sequences. In a later analysis, V and J genes were assigned by comparing TCR nucleotide sequences against IMGT/GENE-DB human TR gene sequences. A later analysis assigned CDR3 sequences and most-parsimonious VDJ recombination scenarios with the TCRdist pipeline. A later analysis defined each TCR beta chain by its CDR3 amino acid sequence plus V-gene family, and excluded reads lacking a unique V-gene family. In a later analysis, a few hundred highly shared, low-generation-probability nucleotide sequences were removed to address suspected cross-contamination and a sequencing artifact. In a later analysis, a clonal expansion index for each public chain was calculated from normalized within-repertoire ranks of inferred template counts. In a later analysis, generation probabilities were computed using a VDJ recombination model fitted to out-of-frame rearrangements, and the results were checked against IGoR. Hypergeometric tests were used in a later analysis to score TCR-TCR, TCR-HLA and TCR-CMV co-occurrence, with a repertoire-size bias correction applied to the TCR pairs. A later analysis estimated false discovery rates by permuting HLA or CMV assignments 20 times. In a later analysis, co-occurring TCRs were grouped using DBSCAN, with TCRdist sequence similarity added in when clustering inside HLA-allele-positive subsets. Co-occurrence clustering excluded repertoires with fewer than 30,000 or more than 120,000 public chains, plus five with anomalous nucleotide sharing. The immuneACCESS repertoire file appears here via TCRdb, limited to in-frame rearrangements. These files lack a portion of the clones; in checked studies, under half of the deficit traces to unresolved V genes, and the cause of the others is not known. V, J and clone size were drawn from that table, and D and trimming were deduced from the DNA. This sample gives 150,000 to 200,000 clones in total; just under 80% of them show up just once. Jointly, the top ten make up roughly 3% of the sample.

The receptor was derived from a female donor in good health and CMV-seronegative. The chain employs TRBV2 and TRBJ1-2; TRBD1 fits 10 bases in the junction. The sequenced sample consisted of PBMCs. The CDR3 amino acid sequence is: CASIRDRGYGYTF. The DNA reads TGTGCCAGCATAAGGGACAGGGGTTATGGCTACACCTTC.